Presented here are 10 T cell receptor beta chains from one specimen sequenced in a study of siplizumab effects on memory and regulatory T cells. The table came from immunoSEQ multiplex PCR; TCRdb's copy has only in-frame clones and leaves some out. This sample yields fewer than 80,000 clones, of which 93% are seen a single time; roughly 4.7% belongs to the top ten. What was sequenced was CD8+ T cells sorted from blood. The source of these receptors is a human donor in good health.

V usage is TRBV2 and J usage is TRBJ1-1, with 9 bases lining up with TRBD1. Germline V gene lookup returns CDR1 SNHLY and CDR2 FYNNEI. The junction had 17 bases not matched to a gene; V was cut back by 6 bases and J by 0 bases. The CDR3 spans 19 residues. The CDR3 coding sequence is TGTGCCAGCAGCATAGTCACCGGGACAGGGTCTTGGGTGAACACTGAAGCTTTCTTT. As protein: CASSIVTGTGSWVNTEAFF. Based on the CDR3 plus reference TRBV2 and TRBJ1-1, the full variable domain is EPEVTQTPSHQVTQMGQEVILRCVPISNHLYFYWYRQILGQKVEFLVSFYNNEISEKSEIFDDQFSVERPDGSNFTLKIRSTKLEDSAMYFCASSIVTGTGSWVNTEAFFGQGTRLTVV.

The rearrangement uses TRBV2 and TRBJ1-2; 11 positions agree with TRBD1. The CDR3 loop spans 17 amino acids. From germline, CDR1 is SNHLY and CDR2 FYNNEI. J was trimmed by 3 bases and V by 3 bases; bases with no gene match: 9. CDR3 protein: CASSDIWGQGEDYGYTF. The CDR3 nucleotides read TGTGCCAGCAGTGATATTTGGGGACAGGGGGAAGACTATGGCTACACCTTC.

J is TRBJ2-1 and V is TRBV28, with D perhaps TRBD1 (5 bases). Germline V gene lookup returns CDR1 MDHEN and CDR2 SYDVKM. V was clipped by 7 bases and J by 8 bases, with 12 bases between them. CDR3 length: 12 amino acids. CDR3 loop: CASNLGEDEQFF. CDR3 sequence (DNA): TGTGCCAGCAATCTAGGGGAAGATGAGCAGTTCTTC.

The J gene is TRBJ2-5, the V gene TRBV6-5; D is perhaps TRBD2 (5 bases). This CDR3 has 16 amino acids. V lost 0 bases, J lost 6 bases, and 17 bases lay in between. Per the germline V gene, CDR1 is MNHEY and CDR2 is SVGAGI. The CDR3 DNA reads as TGTGCCAGCAGTTACTCGGTCATCGGGGTTGCGCAGACCCAGTACTTC. Its translation is CASSYSVIGVAQTQYF.

This clone was counted between two and nine times. The V and J genes are TRBV5-4 and TRBJ2-3; D is undetermined. V gave up 3 bases and J gave up 1 base, with 3 bases separating them. This CDR3 comprises 12 residues. Germline V gene data show CDR1 as SGHNT and CDR2 as YYREEE (reference sequence). This chain's CDR3 is CASSWGTDTQYF. The DNA of the CDR3 is TGTGCCAGCAGCTGGGGCACAGATACGCAGTATTTT.

The chain recombines TRBV4-3 with TRBJ1-1; D remains ambiguous. Trimming cost V 8 bases and J 2 bases, with 9 bases left between them. Germline CDR1 reads LGHNA; CDR2 reads YSLEER. This CDR3 region has 12 residues. CDR3 amino acids: CASGYTNTEAFF. DNA of the CDR3: TGCGCCAGCGGATACACCAACACTGAAGCTTTCTTT.

CDR3 loop: CASRGAALQPQHF. The CDR3 DNA reads TGTGCCAGCAGGGGGGCCGCCCTGCAGCCCCAGCATTTT. V gene TRBV27 combines with J gene TRBJ1-5, with D possibly TRBD1 on 6 matching bases. Per the germline V gene, CDR1 is MNHEY and CDR2 is SMNVEV (reference sequence). Trimming left V 6 bases short and J 7 bases short, with 13 bases between. The CDR3 covers 13 residues.

The CDR3 loop is CASSFLSRGHTF. CDR3 nucleotide sequence: TGTGCCAGCAGTTTCTTGTCAAGAGGCCACACCTTC. V usage is TRBV28 and J usage is TRBJ1-2; D is unresolved. The germline V and J ends were trimmed by 3 bases and 12 bases, with 14 bases remaining between them. The V gene's germline CDR1 is MDHEN and CDR2 SYDVKM. This CDR3 spans 12 amino acids.

On this clone itself: Additional DNA sequences in this sample encode the identical CDR3. J is TRBJ1-1 and V is TRBV7-3; D unresolved. The V end lost 5 bases, the J end lost 1 base, and 11 bases lay between the germline ends. The germline CDR1 and CDR2 sequences are SGHTA and FQGTGA. The CDR3 extends over 14 amino acids. CDR3 DNA: TGTGCCAGCAGCCTAATGGACGGGAACACTGAAGCTTTCTTT. Its translation: CASSLMDGNTEAFF.

V gene TRBV13 combines with J gene TRBJ1-6; D is undetermined. The CDR3 consists of 17 residues. Deletions cut 5 bases from V and 0 bases from J, with 14 bases between. The germline gives CDR1 PRHDT, CDR2 FYEKMQ (reference sequence). CDR3 in amino acids: CASSNGTAYSYNSPLHF. DNA for the CDR3: TGTGCCAGCAGCAACGGTACTGCTTACTCCTATAATTCACCCCTCCACTTT.